This T cell receptor (beta chain) was sequenced in a study of cytomegalovirus exposure and HLA in healthy donors. Study context: An analysis done earlier identified about 100 million unique TCR beta sequences from around 180 million T cells.

This clone was seen only a few times. What it binds is unknown. The PCR employed 60 Vbeta primers together with 13 Jbeta primers. The data were produced by immunoSEQ multiplex PCR, yet TCRdb's version contains in-frame clones alone and is incomplete. This table has under 150,000 clones, under 90% appearing once. This CDR3 comprises 15 residues. Germline loops: CDR1 LNHDA, CDR2 SQIVND (reference sequence). Trimming shortened V by 3 bases and J by 1 base, and 9 bases separated the two germline ends. Study-wide points: A few CMV-associated chains were confirmed in vitro to be specific for CMV antigens. The later analysis indicated that the majority of CMV-associated TCR beta chains appeared HLA-restricted.

The specimen was PBMCs. The source of this sequence is a woman aged 40 to 50 in good health and CMV-seronegative. This sequence joins TRBV19 and TRBJ2-2, with a possible D match to TRBD1 (5 bases). CDR3 region: CASSIPGLNTGELFF. The DNA for the CDR3 is TGTGCCAGTAGTATTCCAGGGCTGAACACCGGGGAGCTGTTTTTT.